What follows are 21 T cell receptor beta chains derived from one specimen sequenced in a study of T cell responses to AZD1222 COVID-19 vaccine (TCRdb year 2021). The library was produced with the immunoSEQ multiplex PCR assay. Drawn from immuneACCESS, this table holds only the in-frame rearrangements with V and J called that TCRdb kept. Clones are partly lost; checked studies trace under half to an unresolved V gene and leave the rest unexplained. The sample includes about 140,000 clones, with more than 85% observed a single time. The ten largest make up 2.3% of the sample. Interpreted using the paper, the time point label stands for: baseline before first vaccination. The sequencing here drew on peripheral blood, taken on day 0 of AZD1222 vaccination. The receptors shown here come from an adult in good health.

The chain combines TRBV28 with TRBJ2-7; TRBD1 agrees at 9 bases. The V gene's germline CDR1 is MDHEN and CDR2 SYDVKM. J was trimmed by 5 bases and V by 10 bases; bases with no gene match: 9. The CDR3 extends over 13 amino acids. In DNA form, the CDR3 reads TGTGCCATCCTTGGGACAGGGATCAACGAGCAGTACTTC. The encoded protein is CAILGTGINEQYF.

The chain is built from TRBV28 and TRBJ1-1; TRBD1 matches 8 bases. The germline V gene encodes CDR1 MDHEN and CDR2 SYDVKM. The V and J ends lost 6 bases and 2 bases, in that order; junction bases with no gene match: 8. CDR3 length: 15 residues. CDR3 in amino acids: CASSPGDRRNTEAFF. The CDR3 nucleotides are TGTGCCAGCAGCCCCGGGGACAGGAGAAACACTGAAGCTTTCTTT.

The J gene is TRBJ2-3, the V gene TRBV7-2; 11 bases agree with TRBD2. The CDR3 has 17 residues. Germline V gene data show CDR1 as SGHTA and CDR2 as FQGNSA. Germline trimming cut 5 bases from V and 0 bases from J; bases unmatched to any gene: 7. The chain's CDR3 is CASSGTLAGGSTDTQYF. The DNA for the CDR3 is TGTGCCAGCAGCGGGACCCTAGCGGGGGGTAGCACAGATACGCAGTATTTT.

The V gene is TRBV2, the J gene TRBJ2-1, with 9 nucleotides matching TRBD2. The CDR3 has 15 amino acids. V dropped 8 bases and J dropped 0; count of bases not matched to a gene: 5. CDR1 SNHLY and CDR2 FYNNEI come from the germline V gene. The CDR3 protein is CASGERGDSYNEQFF. The CDR3 DNA reads TGTGCCAGCGGGGAGCGGGGGGACTCCTACAATGAGCAGTTCTTC.

V and J are TRBV19 and TRBJ2-3; TRBD1 matches 7 bases. V shed 5 bases, J shed 2 bases, and the junction held 7 bases outside the gene matches. From germline, CDR1 is LNHDA and CDR2 SQIVND (reference sequence). CDR3 size: 15 residues. The CDR3 protein is CASSLLGQPTDTQYF. The CDR3 coding sequence is TGTGCCAGTAGTCTCTTGGGACAGCCCACAGATACGCAGTATTTT.

The count of this clone is one. The chain uses TRBV18 and TRBJ2-7; TRBD1 is a possible D gene (5 bases). Germline CDR1 KGHSH, CDR2 LQKENI. The V end was cut by 5 bases, the J end by 7 bases, with 24 bases between. This CDR3 has 16 amino acids. In nucleotides, the CDR3 is TGTGCCAGCTCAAACCCTGGTTCGGGCAGGGTACGAGAGCAGTACTTC. This sequence encodes CASSNPGSGRVREQYF.

The chain recombines TRBV4-2 with TRBJ1-6, with TRBD1 matching 9 bases. J was trimmed by 7 bases and V by 3 bases; bases with no gene match: 4. Germline V lookup: CDR1 LGHNA, CDR2 YNFKEQ. The CDR3 covers 15 residues. The DNA for the CDR3 is TGTGCCAGCAGCCAGGACGGACAGGGGAATTCACCCCTCCACTTT. Protein: CASSQDGQGNSPLHF.

This rearrangement joins TRBV19 to TRBJ1-1; no clear D. CDR1 is LNHDA, CDR2 SQIVND, per germline (reference sequence). Between the trimmed V and J ends, which lost 7 bases and 4 bases, there was a span of 13 bases. The length of the CDR3 is 13 residues. CDR3 in DNA: TGTGCCAGTATGGGCGAGGGCAGCACTGAAGCTTTCTTT. This translates into CASMGEGSTEAFF.

This chain connects TRBV6-6 to TRBJ1-6; a possible D gene is TRBD1 (5 bases). The CDR3 has 18 amino acids. The ends were cut back, 6 bases at V and 5 bases at J, with 23 bases in the middle. From germline, CDR1 is MNHNY and CDR2 SVGAGI (reference sequence). As DNA, the CDR3 is TGTGCCAGCAGCCGAAATATCCCGCGACAGAGAAATAATTCACCCCTCCACTTT. This gives the protein CASSRNIPRQRNNSPLHF.

This clone showed up just once. The V call is TRBV19, the J call TRBJ2-5; 7 nucleotides match TRBD1. The CDR3 sequence is 15 residues long. V shed 7 bases, J shed 5 bases, and the junction held 13 bases outside the gene matches. The germline V gene encodes CDR1 LNHDA and CDR2 SQIVND (reference sequence). The CDR3 protein is CASKPGAGGVETQYF. Here the CDR3 DNA reads TGTGCCAGTAAACCAGGAGCAGGGGGAGTGGAGACCCAGTACTTC.

The chain recombines TRBV19 with TRBJ1-5, with a tentative D call TRBD1 (6 bases). V shed 5 bases and J shed 6 bases, with 11 bases lying between them. Germline V gives CDR1 LNHDA, CDR2 SQIVND (reference sequence). The CDR3 runs 13 residues. The CDR3 loop is CASSQGGGQPQHF. The DNA for the CDR3 is TGTGCCAGTAGTCAAGGGGGAGGTCAGCCCCAGCATTTT.

This chain connects TRBV7-2 to TRBJ2-3; D not certain. CDR1 is SGHTA, CDR2 FQGNSA, per germline. The V end was cut by 5 bases, the J end by 1 base, with 13 bases between. CDR3 length equals 15 residues. The CDR3 here is CASSPGPVRTDTQYF. The CDR3, as DNA: TGTGCCAGCAGCCCCGGACCGGTCCGCACAGATACGCAGTATTTT.

The chain has TRBV5-1 and TRBJ1-4; D is ambiguous. Trimming removed 0 bases from V and 0 bases from J, with 18 bases in between. Germline CDR1 is SGHRS and CDR2 is YFSETQ. This CDR3 has 19 residues. CDR3 sequence reads: CASSLGSPFSLATNEKLFF. The CDR3 DNA follows: TGCGCCAGCAGCTTGGGGTCCCCGTTCTCTCTTGCAACTAATGAAAAACTGTTTTTT. The full variable domain, in which reference TRBV5-1 and TRBJ1-4 provide the parts outside the CDR3, is KAGVTQTPRYLIKTRGQQVTLSCSPISGHRSVSWYQQTPGQGLQFLFEYFSETQRNKGNFPGRFSGRQFSNSRSEMNVSTLELGDSALYLCASSLGSPFSLATNEKLFFGSGTQLSVL.

Here the CDR3 DNA reads TGCGCCAGCAGTGCCGAAAGGATGGACGAGCAGTACTTC. This translates into CASSAERMDEQYF. The V call is TRBV10-2, the J call TRBJ2-7; D remains ambiguous. Germline CDR1 and CDR2: WSHSY and SAAADI. The CDR3 contains 13 residues. V lost 4 bases, J lost 5 bases, and 12 bases lay in between.

The CDR3 reads CSVEDRGQGVRGYTF. The CDR3 DNA reads TGCAGCGTTGAAGATCGGGGACAGGGGGTTAGGGGCTACACCTTC. This rearrangement joins TRBV29-1 to TRBJ1-2; 11 nucleotides match TRBD1. The V and J ends lost 0 bases and 8 bases, in that order; junction bases with no gene match: 8. CDR1 and CDR2 from the germline V gene are SQVTM and ANQGSEA. This CDR3 has 15 amino acids.

The V call is TRBV12-3 or TRBV12-4, the J call TRBJ1-2, with D unresolved. The CDR3 totals 13 residues. With 11 bases removed from V and 6 bases from J, the gap between germline ends came to 19 bases. The CDR3: CAQLLGHSHGYTF. In nucleotides, the CDR3 is TGTGCCCAACTCCTTGGCCACTCCCATGGCTACACCTTC.

The V gene is TRBV30, the J gene TRBJ1-2; 7 bases line up with TRBD1. This CDR3 has 13 amino acids. Germline CDR1 reads GTSNPN; CDR2 reads SVGIG (reference sequence). The J segment lost 1 base and the V segment lost 7 bases, leaving 6 bases of the junction unmatched. The CDR3 sequence: CASKTGNNYGYTF. CDR3 coding DNA: TGTGCCTCCAAGACAGGGAATAACTATGGCTACACCTTC.

This rearrangement joins TRBV30 to TRBJ1-5, with D unresolved. The CDR3 runs to 15 residues. Germline V gene lookup returns CDR1 GTSNPN and CDR2 SVGIG (reference sequence). The V and J ends lost 0 bases and 2 bases respectively, with 11 bases between them. The CDR3 protein is CAWSVMEKGNQPQHF. In nucleotides, the CDR3 is TGTGCCTGGAGTGTAATGGAAAAGGGCAATCAGCCCCAGCATTTT.

The chain is built from TRBV4-3 and TRBJ2-7, with 8 bases matching TRBD1. Trimming took 3 bases from V and 1 from J; bases not matched to a gene: 8. CDR3 size: 16 residues. Germline V gene lookup returns CDR1 LGHNA and CDR2 YSLEER. The CDR3 coding sequence is TGCGCCAGCAGCCACTCGACAGGGGACGATTCCTACGAGCAGTACTTC. It codes for CASSHSTGDDSYEQYF.

This clone was counted once. This chain uses TRBV7-8 with TRBJ1-3; D not resolved. Trimming removed 1 base from V and 0 bases from J, with 7 bases in between. Germline V gene sequence: CDR1 SGHVS, CDR2 FQNEAQ. The CDR3 sequence is 15 residues long. DNA for the CDR3: TGTGCCAGCAGCTTAGGTACGAGCTCTGGAAACACCATATATTTT. Protein product: CASSLGTSSGNTIYF. Looking up the rest from reference TRBV7-8 and TRBJ1-3 gives the full variable domain: GAGVSQSPRYKVAKRGQDVALRCDPISGHVSLFWYQQALGQGPEFLTYFQNEAQLDKSGLPSDRFFAERPEGSVSTLKIQRTQQEDSAVYLCASSLGTSSGNTIYFGEGSWLTVV.

The J gene is TRBJ1-6, the V gene TRBV6-2 or TRBV6-3; D may be TRBD1 (6 bases). The CDR3 runs to 13 residues. V was trimmed by 2 bases and J by 9 bases, leaving 8 bases between them. CDR1 and CDR2 (germline): MNHEY, SVGEGT. The CDR3 DNA reads TGTGCCAGCAGTTACCAGACAGGTTCACCCCTCCACTTT. This codes for CASSYQTGSPLHF.